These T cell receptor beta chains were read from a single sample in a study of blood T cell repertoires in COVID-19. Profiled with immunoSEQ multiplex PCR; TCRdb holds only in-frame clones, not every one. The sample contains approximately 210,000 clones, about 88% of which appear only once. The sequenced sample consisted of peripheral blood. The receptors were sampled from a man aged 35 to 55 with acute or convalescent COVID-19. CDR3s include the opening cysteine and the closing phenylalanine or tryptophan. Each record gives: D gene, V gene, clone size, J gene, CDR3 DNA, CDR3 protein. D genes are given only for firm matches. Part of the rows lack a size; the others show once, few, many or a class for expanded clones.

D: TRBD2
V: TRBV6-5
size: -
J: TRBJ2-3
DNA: TGTGCCAGCAGCGGGACTAGCGGAACAGATACGCAGTATTTT
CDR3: CASSGTSGTDTQYF

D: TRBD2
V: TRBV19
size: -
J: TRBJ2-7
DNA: TGTGCCAGTAGTACCACTAGGGGGACTAGCGGGGATATCTACGAGCAGTACTTC
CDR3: CASSTTRGTSGDIYEQYF

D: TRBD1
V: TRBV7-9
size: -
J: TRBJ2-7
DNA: TGTGCCAGCACACCAAGGACAGGACTCTACGAGCAGTACTTC
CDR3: CASTPRTGLYEQYF

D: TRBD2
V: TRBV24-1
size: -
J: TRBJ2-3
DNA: TGTGCCACCAGTGAGGGGGGGGTGCCAGATACGCAGTATTTT
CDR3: CATSEGGVPDTQYF

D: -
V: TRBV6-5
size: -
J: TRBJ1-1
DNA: TGTGCCAGTTCGGACAGCAAGAACACTGAAGCTTTCTTT
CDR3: CASSDSKNTEAFF

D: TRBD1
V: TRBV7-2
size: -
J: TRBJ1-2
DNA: TGTGCCAGCAGCGCATTTCAGGGGGACTATGGCTACACCTTC
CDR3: CASSAFQGDYGYTF

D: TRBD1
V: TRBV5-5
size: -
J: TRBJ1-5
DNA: TGTGCCAGCAGCTTGCGGACAGGGGATCAGCCCCAGCATTTT
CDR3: CASSLRTGDQPQHF

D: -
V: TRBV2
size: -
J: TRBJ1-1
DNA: TGTGCCAGCAGTTTCTCCCACGGGGGTCAGGAGGTAAACACTGAAGCTTTCTTT
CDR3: CASSFSHGGQEVNTEAFF

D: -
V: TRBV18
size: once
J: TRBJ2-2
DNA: TGTGCCAGCTCACCAACGGGGATTAGAACCGGGGAGCTGTTTTTT
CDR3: CASSPTGIRTGELFF

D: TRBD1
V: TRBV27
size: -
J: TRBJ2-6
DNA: TGTGCCAGCAGTCCTCAGCAGGGGGTTACTGGGGCCAACGTCCTGACTTTC
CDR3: CASSPQQGVTGANVLTF

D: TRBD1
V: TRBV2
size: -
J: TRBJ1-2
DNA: TGTGCCAGCAGTGATTGGGACAGGGGGCTTGGTGGCTACACCTTC
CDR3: CASSDWDRGLGGYTF

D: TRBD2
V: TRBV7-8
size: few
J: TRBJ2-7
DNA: TGTGCCAGCAGCTTAAGGCGGGAGGCCTACGAGCAGTACTTC
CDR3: CASSLRREAYEQYF

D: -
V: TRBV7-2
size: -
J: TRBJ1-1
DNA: TGTGCCAGCAGCTTCGCTCCCGGGGACACTGAAGCTTTCTTT
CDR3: CASSFAPGDTEAFF

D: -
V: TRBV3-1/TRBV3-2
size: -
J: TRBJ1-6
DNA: TGTGCCAGCAGCTCGCACAGAGAAAATTCACCCCTCCACTTT
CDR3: CASSSHRENSPLHF